This passage covers 29 T cell receptor beta chains from one sample sequenced in a study of cytomegalovirus exposure and HLA in healthy donors. TCRdb keeps only in-frame clones here, not all; method: immunoSEQ multiplex PCR. The profile shows about 86,000 clones, about 92% of them singletons. The specimen sequenced was PBMCs. The origin of the receptors is a young man in good health and CMV-seronegative.

This rearrangement joins TRBV5-1 to TRBJ2-3, with TRBD1 matching over 10 bases. The CDR3 is 15 residues long. Germline CDR1 is SGHRS and CDR2 is YFSETQ. The V segment lost 2 bases and the J segment 4 bases; nucleotides outside the gene matches: 4. The CDR3 is CASSFSGTGADTQYF. For the CDR3, the DNA is TGCGCCAGCAGCTTTTCCGGGACAGGGGCAGATACGCAGTATTTT.

The genes are TRBV27 and TRBJ1-2; 8 nucleotides line up with TRBD1. J gave up 8 bases and V 3 bases, and 5 bases lay outside the gene matches. Germline V gene sequence: CDR1 MNHEY, CDR2 SMNVEV (reference sequence). The CDR3 covers 13 residues. The CDR3 protein is CASSLRTGRGYTF. CDR3 nucleotides: TGTGCCAGCAGTTTGAGGACAGGGAGGGGCTACACCTTC.

This chain uses TRBV27 with TRBJ2-3; TRBD1 matches 8 bases. CDR1 is MNHEY and CDR2 is SMNVEV in the germline V gene (reference sequence). This CDR3 has 15 amino acids. J gave up 3 bases and V 2 bases, and 4 bases lay outside the gene matches. CDR3 amino acids: CASSLRDRTTDTQYF. In DNA form, the CDR3 reads TGTGCCAGCAGTTTAAGGGACAGGACGACAGATACGCAGTATTTT.

V usage is TRBV4-1 and J usage is TRBJ2-2; the match to TRBD2 covers 9 bases. Germline CDR1 reads MGHRA; CDR2 reads YSYEKL. V lost 6 bases to trimming and J lost 5 bases; unmatched junction nucleotides: 16. This CDR3 has 18 residues. The CDR3 is CASRRGYRGRAATGELFF. CDR3 coding DNA: TGCGCCAGCAGAAGGGGGTATCGCGGGAGGGCCGCGACCGGGGAGCTGTTTTTT.

J is TRBJ2-3 and V is TRBV4-2; TRBD2 aligns across 8 bases. The length of the CDR3 is 18 residues. Per the germline V gene, CDR1 is LGHNA and CDR2 is YNFKEQ. The V gene end was trimmed by 2 bases and the J gene end by 3 bases; junction bases not matched to a gene: 13. CDR3 in DNA: TGTGCCAGCAGCCAAAAGGACTTCACAGCGGGAGAAACAGATACGCAGTATTTT. It yields the protein CASSQKDFTAGETDTQYF.

This rearrangement joins TRBV27 to TRBJ1-1; the D gene is possibly TRBD1 (5 bases). The CDR3 sequence is 15 residues long. Germline CDR1 MNHEY, CDR2 SMNVEV (reference sequence). Trimming shortened V by 6 bases and J by 3 bases, and 17 bases separated the two germline ends. Here the CDR3 reads CASRETAGRYTEAFF. The CDR3 nucleotides read TGTGCCAGCAGGGAGACGGCAGGGCGGTACACTGAAGCTTTCTTT.

The chain employs TRBV10-3 and TRBJ2-7, with D hard to call. Germline V gene lookup returns CDR1 ENHRY and CDR2 SYGVKD. The CDR3 is made up of 12 amino acids. The V end lost 2 bases, the J end lost 3 bases, and 5 bases lay between the germline ends. CDR3 bases: TGTGCCATCAGTGAGCTACTCTACGAGCAGTACTTC. Amino acid sequence: CAISELLYEQYF.

The V call is TRBV7-9, the J call TRBJ2-7, with TRBD2 matching 9 bases. After removal of 2 bases from V and 0 bases from J, the junction contained 5 bases not matched to a gene. The CDR3 is made up of 16 amino acids. Per the germline V gene, CDR1 is SEHNR and CDR2 is FQNEAQ (reference sequence). This CDR3 reads CASSLRGGRASYEQYF. The CDR3 DNA reads TGTGCCAGCAGCTTACGCGGCGGGAGGGCCTCCTACGAGCAGTACTTC.

This rearrangement joins TRBV19 to TRBJ2-1, with 8 nucleotides matching TRBD2. This CDR3 region has 15 residues. V trimming: 6 bases; J trimming: 3 bases; junction bases outside the gene matches: 7. CDR1 and CDR2 from the germline V gene are LNHDA and SQIVND (reference sequence). The CDR3 loop is CASRREAGGYNEQFF. As DNA, the CDR3 is TGTGCCAGTAGACGTGAGGCGGGGGGCTACAATGAGCAGTTCTTC.

V usage is TRBV2 and J usage is TRBJ1-1, with D possibly being TRBD1 (5 bases). Germline V CDR1 and CDR2: SNHLY, FYNNEI. This CDR3 has 15 residues. The CDR3 nucleotides read TGTCGGCCCTTAGGGTGGGGGAGGATGAACACTGAAGCTTTCTTT. Its translation is CRPLGWGRMNTEAFF.

The CDR3 coding sequence is TGTGCCAGCAGCTCCCAAGGACAGGGCAGTGAAGCTTTCTTT. It translates to CASSSQGQGSEAFF. The rearrangement uses TRBV7-2 and TRBJ1-1; 8 bases are a match to TRBD1. The length of the CDR3 is 14 residues. The ends lost 4 bases at V and 7 bases at J; junction bases unmatched: 8. Germline V gives CDR1 SGHTA, CDR2 FQGNSA. Supplemented by reference TRBV7-2 and TRBJ1-1, the full variable domain reads GAGVSQSPSNKVTEKGKDVELRCDPISGHTALYWYRQSLGQGLEFLIYFQGNSAPDKSGLPSDRFSAERTGGSVSTLTIQRTQQEDSAVYLCASSSQGQGSEAFFGQGTRLTVV.

J is TRBJ2-3 and V is TRBV7-9; TRBD2 matches at 16 bases. With V trimmed by 11 bases and J by 0 bases, 8 bases remained unmatched. Germline V CDR1 and CDR2: SEHNR, FQNEAQ (reference sequence). This CDR3 contains 17 residues. In nucleotides, the CDR3 is TGTGCCGGCACGGGACTAGCGGGAGGGCCTAGCACAGATACGCAGTATTTT. Its translation is CAGTGLAGGPSTDTQYF.

The V and J genes are TRBV7-8 and TRBJ1-6; maybe TRBD1 (5 bases). Germline V CDR1 and CDR2: SGHVS, FQNEAQ. CDR3 length: 16 amino acids. With 0 bases removed from V and 9 bases from J, the gap between germline ends came to 15 bases. The CDR3 loop is CASSLAEGRRGSPLHF. As DNA, the CDR3 is TGTGCCAGCAGCTTAGCGGAGGGAAGGAGGGGTTCACCCCTCCACTTT.

J is TRBJ2-5 and V is TRBV5-8; 10 bases agree with TRBD1. Germline assignment: CDR1 SGHTS and CDR2 YDEGEE. V was clipped by 3 bases and J by 5 bases; unmatched bases: 7. The CDR3 spans 15 residues. CDR3 DNA: TGTGCCAGCAGCTCCGGGACAGGGGACGGGGAGACCCAGTACTTC. Its protein product is CASSSGTGDGETQYF.

This CDR3 reads CASSPDGQYGYTF. As DNA, the CDR3 is TGTGCCAGCAGCCCGGACGGACAGTATGGCTACACCTTC. The chain uses TRBV7-6 and TRBJ1-2; weak D call: TRBD1 (6 bases). The CDR3 has 13 residues. From germline, CDR1 is SGHVS and CDR2 FNYEAQ. The V end was cut by 5 bases, the J end by 5 bases, with 12 bases between.

The genes are TRBV5-1 and TRBJ1-4; 8 bases fit TRBD1. The J segment lost 2 bases and the V segment lost 5 bases, leaving 5 bases of the junction unmatched. The CDR3 spans 15 residues. In germline, CDR1 is SGHRS, CDR2 YFSETQ. CDR3: CASRPTGDTNEKLFF. The CDR3 DNA reads TGCGCCAGCAGACCGACAGGGGATACTAATGAAAAACTGTTTTTT.

V and J are TRBV27 and TRBJ1-2, with 7 bases that match TRBD1. With 4 bases clipped from V and 6 bases from J, the junction kept 8 bases outside the gene matches. Looked up from germline, CDR1 is MNHEY and CDR2 is SMNVEV (reference sequence). The CDR3 spans 14 residues. Here the CDR3 reads CASSWAQGWDGYTF. The CDR3 nucleotides read TGTGCCAGCAGTTGGGCACAGGGGTGGGATGGCTACACCTTC.

The rearrangement uses TRBV7-9 and TRBJ2-7; possibly TRBD1 for D (5 bases). The CDR3 is 11 residues long. Deletions cut 9 bases from V and 4 bases from J, with 10 bases between. CDR1 SEHNR and CDR2 FQNEAQ come from the germline V gene (reference sequence). The CDR3 sequence is CASSKGYEQYF. In DNA form, the CDR3 reads TGTGCCAGTTCTAAGGGGTACGAGCAGTACTTC.

V usage is TRBV29-1 and J usage is TRBJ2-5; D might be TRBD1 (6 bases). The germline CDR1 and CDR2 sequences are SQVTM and ANQGSEA. The ends were cut back, 0 bases at V and 5 bases at J, with 10 bases in the middle. The length of the CDR3 is 13 residues. CDR3 sequence: CSVEEGAGETQYF. DNA for the CDR3: TGCAGCGTTGAAGAGGGGGCAGGGGAGACCCAGTACTTC.

The rearrangement uses TRBV11-2 and TRBJ2-7; the D gene is possibly TRBD1 (5 bases). Germline V gene lookup returns CDR1 SGHAT and CDR2 FQNNGV. The V gene lost 2 bases and the J gene lost 6 bases, with 20 bases spanning the gap. CDR3 length: 16 residues. The CDR3 sequence is CASSLQGPGWAPEQYF. CDR3 bases: TGTGCCAGCAGCTTACAAGGGCCAGGGTGGGCCCCCGAGCAGTACTTC.

This chain joins TRBV12-5 and TRBJ1-1; 9 bases fit TRBD1. The CDR3 consists of 14 residues. V gave up 6 bases and J gave up 3 bases; unmatched junction bases: 5. Germline-derived CDR1 and CDR2 are LGHNT and FRNRAP. In nucleotides, the CDR3 is TGTGCTAGTGGACCCGGACAGGGGTACACTGAAGCTTTCTTT. Translated: CASGPGQGYTEAFF. The complete variable domain, with remaining parts taken from reference TRBV12-5 and TRBJ1-1, reads DARVTQTPRHKVTEMGQEVTMRCQPILGHNTVFWYRQTMMQGLELLAYFRNRAPLDDSGMPKDRFSAEMPDATLATLKIQPSEPRDSAVYFCASGPGQGYTEAFFGQGTRLTVV.

This sequence joins TRBV30 and TRBJ1-3, with 8 bases fitting TRBD1. Per the germline V gene, CDR1 is GTSNPN and CDR2 is SVGIG (reference sequence). The CDR3 has 14 residues. The ends lost 5 bases at V and 0 bases at J; junction bases unmatched: 3. The CDR3 loop is CAWETGGSGNTIYF. The CDR3 nucleotides read TGTGCCTGGGAAACAGGGGGCTCTGGAAACACCATATATTTT.

The chain combines TRBV5-1 with TRBJ1-2, with D uncertain. The germline V and J ends were trimmed by 0 bases and 4 bases, with 10 bases remaining between them. The germline V gene encodes CDR1 SGHRS and CDR2 YFSETQ. The CDR3 is 14 residues long. CDR3 bases: TGCGCCAGCAGCTTGGAGCAGGCAGGCTATGGCTACACCTTC. Translated: CASSLEQAGYGYTF. The full variable domain, rest sourced from reference TRBV5-1 and TRBJ1-2, is KAGVTQTPRYLIKTRGQQVTLSCSPISGHRSVSWYQQTPGQGLQFLFEYFSETQRNKGNFPGRFSGRQFSNSRSEMNVSTLELGDSALYLCASSLEQAGYGYTFGSGTRLTVV.

The chain is built from TRBV30 and TRBJ1-2, with D hard to call. The CDR3 length is 13 residues. V was pared by 3 bases and J by 4 bases, with 12 bases between. Germline loops: CDR1 GTSNPN, CDR2 SVGIG (reference sequence). The CDR3 loop is CAWRRGKSYGYTF. The CDR3 bases are TGTGCCTGGAGGAGAGGGAAGAGCTATGGCTACACCTTC.

V usage is TRBV28 and J usage is TRBJ2-7, with 8 bases that match TRBD1. V gave up 8 bases and J gave up 1 base; unmatched junction bases: 1. Germline loops: CDR1 MDHEN, CDR2 SYDVKM. This CDR3 spans 12 amino acids. Written as DNA, the CDR3 is TGTGCCAGCCGGACAGGGTCCTACGAGCAGTACTTC. This gives the protein CASRTGSYEQYF.

The chain combines TRBV7-2 with TRBJ1-5; D is uncertain. This CDR3 is 13 amino acids long. The V end lost 5 bases, the J end lost 5 bases, and 10 bases lay between the germline ends. Germline V gene sequence: CDR1 SGHTA, CDR2 FQGNSA. CDR3: CASSPRRDQPQHF. CDR3 nucleotide sequence: TGTGCCAGCAGCCCAAGGAGGGATCAGCCCCAGCATTTT.

The chain recombines TRBV7-8 with TRBJ1-1; D perhaps matches TRBD1 (6 bases). CDR1 is SGHVS, CDR2 FQNEAQ, per germline. Trimming cost V 5 bases and J 1 base, with 11 bases left between them. The CDR3 loop spans 14 amino acids. CDR3 sequence: CASSAGTRNTEAFF. In DNA form, the CDR3 reads TGTGCCAGCAGCGCCGGGACACGGAACACTGAAGCTTTCTTT.

The chain joins TRBV7-6 to TRBJ2-3, with a weak D call TRBD2 (6 bases). Trimming stripped 4 bases from V and 4 bases from J, with 12 bases between. The CDR3 is made up of 14 amino acids. Germline CDR1 is SGHVS and CDR2 is FNYEAQ. This CDR3 is CASSWTKLSDTQYF. The CDR3 bases are TGTGCCAGCAGCTGGACTAAACTATCAGATACGCAGTATTTT.

The rearrangement joins TRBV7-9 to TRBJ1-1; 7 nucleotides agree with TRBD1. This CDR3 contains 15 residues. The germline gives CDR1 SEHNR, CDR2 FQNEAQ (reference sequence). V lost 7 bases to trimming and J lost 1 base; unmatched junction nucleotides: 9. In DNA, the CDR3 is TGTGCCAGCACCGCAGGGGGGACAGAGAACACTGAAGCTTTCTTT. It is translated as CASTAGGTENTEAFF.